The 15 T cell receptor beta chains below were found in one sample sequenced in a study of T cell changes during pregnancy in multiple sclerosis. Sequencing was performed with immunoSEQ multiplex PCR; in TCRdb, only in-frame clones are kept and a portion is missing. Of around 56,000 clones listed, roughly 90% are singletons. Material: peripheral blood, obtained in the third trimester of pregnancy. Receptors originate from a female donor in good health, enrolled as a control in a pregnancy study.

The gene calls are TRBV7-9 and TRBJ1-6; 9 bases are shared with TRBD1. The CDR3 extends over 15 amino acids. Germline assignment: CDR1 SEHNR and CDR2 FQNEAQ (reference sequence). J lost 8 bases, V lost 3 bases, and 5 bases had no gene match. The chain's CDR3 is CASSFSTGGDSPLHF. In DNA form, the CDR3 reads TGTGCCAGCAGCTTCTCGACAGGGGGGGATTCACCCCTCCACTTT.

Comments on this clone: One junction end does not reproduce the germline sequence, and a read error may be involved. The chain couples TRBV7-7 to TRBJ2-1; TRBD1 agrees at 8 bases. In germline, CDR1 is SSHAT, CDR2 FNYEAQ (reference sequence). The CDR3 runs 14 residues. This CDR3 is CASSFNTGGNEQFF. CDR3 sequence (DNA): TGTGCTAGCAGCTTTAATACAGGGGGCAATGAGCAGTTCTTC.

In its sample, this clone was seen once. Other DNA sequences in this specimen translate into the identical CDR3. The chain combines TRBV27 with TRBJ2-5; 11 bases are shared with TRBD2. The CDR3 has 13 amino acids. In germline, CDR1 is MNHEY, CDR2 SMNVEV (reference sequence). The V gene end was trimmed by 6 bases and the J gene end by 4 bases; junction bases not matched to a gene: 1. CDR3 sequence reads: CASRTSGRETQYF. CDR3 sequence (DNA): TGTGCCAGCAGAACTAGCGGGAGAGAGACCCAGTACTTC.

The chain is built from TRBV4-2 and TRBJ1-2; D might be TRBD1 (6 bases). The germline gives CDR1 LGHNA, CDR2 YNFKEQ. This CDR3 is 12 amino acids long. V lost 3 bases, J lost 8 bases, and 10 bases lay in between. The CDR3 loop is CASSHEGGGYTF. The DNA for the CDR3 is TGTGCCAGCAGCCACGAGGGGGGGGGCTACACCTTC.

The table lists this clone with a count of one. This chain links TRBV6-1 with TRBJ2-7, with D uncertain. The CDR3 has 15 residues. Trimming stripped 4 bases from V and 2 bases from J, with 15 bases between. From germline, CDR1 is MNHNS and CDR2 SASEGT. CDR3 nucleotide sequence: TGTGCCAGCAGTGTGACACCTTCGATAACCTACGAGCAGTACTTC. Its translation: CASSVTPSITYEQYF.

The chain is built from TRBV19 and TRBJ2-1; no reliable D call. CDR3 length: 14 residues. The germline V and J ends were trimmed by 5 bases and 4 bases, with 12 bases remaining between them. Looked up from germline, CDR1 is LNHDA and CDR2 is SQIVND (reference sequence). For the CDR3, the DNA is TGTGCCAGTAGTTTAGGTCGGTTTTACAATGAGCAGTTCTTC. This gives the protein CASSLGRFYNEQFF.

Here the CDR3 DNA reads TGTGCCAGCAGCTTAACGGCGGGGGGCGGCACAGATACGCAGTATTTT. Translated: CASSLTAGGGTDTQYF. The J gene is TRBJ2-3, the V gene TRBV7-9, with 8 bases matching TRBD2. Germline V gives CDR1 SEHNR, CDR2 FQNEAQ (reference sequence). The ends lost 2 bases at V and 1 base at J; junction bases unmatched: 5. The CDR3 covers 16 residues.

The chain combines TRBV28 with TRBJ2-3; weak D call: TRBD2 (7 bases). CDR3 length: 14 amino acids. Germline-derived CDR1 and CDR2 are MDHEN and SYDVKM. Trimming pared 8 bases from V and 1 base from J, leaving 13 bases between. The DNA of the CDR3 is TGTGCCAGCTCAAAGGGGGGGGGCACAGATACGCAGTATTTT. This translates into CASSKGGGTDTQYF.

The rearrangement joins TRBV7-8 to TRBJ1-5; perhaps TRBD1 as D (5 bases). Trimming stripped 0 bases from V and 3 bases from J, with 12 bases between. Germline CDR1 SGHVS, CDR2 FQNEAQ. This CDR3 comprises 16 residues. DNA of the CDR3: TGTGCCAGCAGCTTAGCGTCTCCCAGGGCCAATCAGCCCCAGCATTTT. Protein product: CASSLASPRANQPQHF.

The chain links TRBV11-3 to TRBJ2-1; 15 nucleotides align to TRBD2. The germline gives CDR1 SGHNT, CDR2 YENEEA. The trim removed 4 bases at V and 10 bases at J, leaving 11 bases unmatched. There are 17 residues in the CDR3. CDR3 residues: CASSSFGLAGGPREQFF. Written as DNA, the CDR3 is TGTGCCAGCAGCTCCTTCGGACTAGCGGGGGGGCCTAGGGAGCAGTTCTTC.

Here the CDR3 DNA reads TGTGCCAGTAGTTCATTCGACAGGGCAAATCAGCCCCAGCATTTT. It translates to CASSSFDRANQPQHF. The chain carries TRBV19 and TRBJ1-5; 7 nucleotides match TRBD1. CDR3 length: 15 amino acids. Germline V gene data show CDR1 as LNHDA and CDR2 as SQIVND (reference sequence). With V trimmed by 5 bases and J by 4 bases, 8 bases remained unmatched.

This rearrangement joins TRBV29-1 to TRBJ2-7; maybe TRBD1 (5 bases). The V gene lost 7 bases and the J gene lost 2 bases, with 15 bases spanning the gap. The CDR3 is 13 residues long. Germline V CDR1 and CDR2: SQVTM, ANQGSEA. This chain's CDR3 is CSAKGSSTYEQYF. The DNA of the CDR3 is TGCAGCGCCAAGGGGTCCTCCACCTACGAGCAGTACTTC.

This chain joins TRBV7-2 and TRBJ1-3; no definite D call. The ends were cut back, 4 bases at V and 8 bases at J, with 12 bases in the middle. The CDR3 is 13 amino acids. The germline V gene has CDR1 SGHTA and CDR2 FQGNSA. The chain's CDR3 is CASSYPGGDTIYF. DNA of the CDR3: TGTGCCAGCAGCTACCCAGGCGGGGACACCATATATTTT. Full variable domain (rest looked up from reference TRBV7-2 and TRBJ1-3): GAGVSQSPSNKVTEKGKDVELRCDPISGHTALYWYRQSLGQGLEFLIYFQGNSAPDKSGLPSDRFSAERTGGSVSTLTIQRTQQEDSAVYLCASSYPGGDTIYFGEGSWLTVV.

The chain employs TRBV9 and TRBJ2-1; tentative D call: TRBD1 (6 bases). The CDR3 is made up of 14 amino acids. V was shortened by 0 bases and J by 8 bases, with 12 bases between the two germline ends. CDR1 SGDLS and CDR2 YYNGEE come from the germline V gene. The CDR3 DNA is TGTGCCAGCAGCGTAGGGTCAGGGGCATATGAGCAGTTCTTC. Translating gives CASSVGSGAYEQFF.

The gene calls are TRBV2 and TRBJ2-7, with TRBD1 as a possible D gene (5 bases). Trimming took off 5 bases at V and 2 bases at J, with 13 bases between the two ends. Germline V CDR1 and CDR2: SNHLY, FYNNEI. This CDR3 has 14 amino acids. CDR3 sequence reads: CASSLQVGAYEQYF. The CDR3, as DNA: TGTGCCAGCAGTCTACAGGTAGGAGCCTACGAGCAGTACTTC.